The T cell receptor beta chain described here comes from a study of identical twins. Notes on the study in general: Partly confounded zero-insertion analyses could result from invariant MAIT and iNKT cells. Model-predicted out-of-frame TCR alpha sharing fell below observed values in monozygotic twins.

TCRdb reprocessed the 5' RACE reads with MiXCR, giving one entry per CDR3 protein. The repertoire holds about 810,000 distinct CDR3 sequences, about 12% seen once, with 1.5% to 2% in the top ten. As for this clonotype: Its antigen is not identified.

J was trimmed by 8 bases and V by 5 bases; bases with no gene match: 11. This CDR3 is built from 15 residues. Per germline, CDR1 LGHDT and CDR2 YNNKEL (reference sequence). In addition, the sample was reused for a study of yellow fever vaccine responses in identical twins. Per that paper: Twins reportedly showed a vaccine T cell response that seemed partly convergent and partly personalized.

The chain uses TRBV3-1 and TRBJ1-2; TRBD1 matches 10 bases. The specimen sequenced was PBMCs. The source of this sequence is a woman younger than 30 in good health. DNA of the CDR3: TGTGCCAGCAGCAAACCTCGGGACAGGGGACGAGGCTACACCTTC. This encodes CASSKPRDRGRGYTF.